Detailed here is one T cell receptor beta chain. As yet, its antigen is unknown. CDR1 LNHDA and CDR2 SQIVND come from the germline V gene (reference sequence). J gave up 6 bases and V 6 bases, and 6 bases lay outside the gene matches. The CDR3 contains 15 residues. The repertoire was sequenced with immunoSEQ multiplex PCR; TCRdb's copy has only in-frame clones and lacks some. This table has some 50,000 clones, around 87% appearing once. The sample is drawn from a study of OX40 agonist ivuxolimab in advanced cancers. Study at large: The group had a mean age of around 64 years, ranged from 23 to 79, and was roughly 83% male. Study outcomes and limitations: On average, a greater number of expanded clones characterised CD8+ T cells relative to CD4+. No determination was made of the antigen specificity of the expanded peripheral T cells.

Specimen: CD4+ or CD8+ T cells sorted from blood, collected in a trial of the OX40 agonist ivuxolimab. The TCR was taken from an adult with an advanced solid tumor such as melanoma, head and neck, liver or kidney cancer. This chain links TRBV19 with TRBJ2-3, with 13 bases matching TRBD2. Written as DNA, the CDR3 is TGTGCCAGTAGGCGACTAGCGGGAGGTATGGATACGCAGTATTTT. Its protein is CASRRLAGGMDTQYF.